This TCR beta chain was sequenced for a study of breast tumors, draining lymph nodes, adjacent tissues. General study findings and limits: Data only fit, rather than demonstrated, lymph node origin of most tumor T cells. Tumors had less TCR diversity than lymph nodes, more than nontumor tissue.

The germline gives CDR1 MNHEY, CDR2 SVGAGI. This CDR3 contains 17 residues. TCRdb redid the calling of the multiplex PCR reads with MiXCR, one entry per CDR3 protein. The top ten clones hold roughly 13% of a sample with about 22,000 distinct CDR3 sequences, 58% of them seen once. The table lists this clonotype with a few counts. As yet, its antigen is unknown. Mismatch with germline at one junction end may stem from a read error. The rearrangement uses TRBV6-5 and TRBJ1-1, with 9 nucleotides matching TRBD1. This receptor was taken from a female donor with breast cancer. Some clones in this sample may be carry-over from other donors' samples. Sequences were obtained from breast tumor tissue. CDR3 in amino acids: CASSHSGTGTMNTEAFF. In nucleotides, the CDR3 is TGTGCCAGCAGTCACTCGGGGACAGGGACCATGAACACTGAAGCTTTCTTT.